Reported below is one T cell receptor beta chain. Its antigen is unknown. The sample belongs to a study of post-analysis software for immune sequencing data. Findings of the study overall: Same-batch preparations were strongly co-clustered by F measure. Patients used about five TRBV segments, including TRBV5-6, TRBV5-1 and TRBV20-1, more often than controls.

CDR3 length: 15 amino acids. V was pared by 4 bases and J by 1 base, with 13 bases between. Per the germline V gene, CDR1 is SNHLY and CDR2 is FYNNEI. The library was made from cDNA and included unique molecular identifiers. TCRdb re-called the PCR reads with MiXCR, one entry per CDR3 protein. The sample shows hundreds of thousands of distinct CDR3 sequences, roughly three fifths of them seen only once. The sequenced sample was blood. The TCR originated in a girl aged 2 to 10 with multiple sclerosis. This rearrangement joins TRBV2 to TRBJ2-5; D is ambiguous. The CDR3 sequence is CASSVARTLQETQYF. Written as DNA, the CDR3 is TGTGCCAGCAGTGTAGCTAGGACCCTCCAAGAGACCCAGTACTTC.